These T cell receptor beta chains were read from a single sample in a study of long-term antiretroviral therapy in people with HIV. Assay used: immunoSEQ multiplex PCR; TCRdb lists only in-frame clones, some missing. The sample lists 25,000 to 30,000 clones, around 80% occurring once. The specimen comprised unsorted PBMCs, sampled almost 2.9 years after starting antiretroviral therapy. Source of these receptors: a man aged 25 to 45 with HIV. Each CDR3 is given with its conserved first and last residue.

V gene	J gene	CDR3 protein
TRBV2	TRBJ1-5	CASSVTDGSNQPQHF
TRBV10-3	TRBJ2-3	CAISGRGTDTQYF
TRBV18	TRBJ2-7	CASSPEGIYEQYF
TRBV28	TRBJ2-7	CASSRDLYEQYF
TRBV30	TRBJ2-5	CAWKGFQETQYF
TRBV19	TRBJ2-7	CASSMEQGAYEQYF
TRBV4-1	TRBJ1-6	CASSTGTGVNSPLHF
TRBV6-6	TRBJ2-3	CASSSRGGGADTQYF
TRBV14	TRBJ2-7	CASSQDASSRLLGEQYF
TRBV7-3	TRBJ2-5	CASSKHGTVQETQYF
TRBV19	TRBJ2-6	CASSPRGTGQPSGANVLTF
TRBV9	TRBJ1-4	CASSVQGQGNEKLFF
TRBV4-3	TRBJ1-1	CASSPIGSEGTEAFF
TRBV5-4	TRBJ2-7	CASSVDRISYEQYF
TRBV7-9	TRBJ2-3	CASSLGGTDTQYF
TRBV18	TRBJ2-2	CASSPLGGLAGGPGTGELFF
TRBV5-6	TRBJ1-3	CASSLLTANTIYF
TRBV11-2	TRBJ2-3	CASSLVSRVDTQYF
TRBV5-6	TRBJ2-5	CASSWGQSSQETQYF
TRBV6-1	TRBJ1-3	CASTMTGPGNTIYF
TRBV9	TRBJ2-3	CASSVRPVTDTQYF
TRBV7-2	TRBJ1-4	CASSPTRDRGKEEKLFF
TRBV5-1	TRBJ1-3	CASSLEPRLSGNTIYF
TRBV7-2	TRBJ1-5	CATAGTGGQPQHF
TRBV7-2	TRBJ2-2	CASSLARFTGELFF
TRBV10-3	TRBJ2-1	CAISSEQYNEQFF
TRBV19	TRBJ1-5	CASKGGVGSPKPQHF
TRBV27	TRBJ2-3	CASRSPVLSTDTQYF
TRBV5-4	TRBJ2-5	CASSRVSGGLETQYF
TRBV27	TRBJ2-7	CASSFSVSYEQYF
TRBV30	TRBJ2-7	CAWSATPTGLVYEQYF
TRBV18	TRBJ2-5	CASSPSGPQIQETQYF
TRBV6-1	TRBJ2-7	CASSDLLAGGGEQYF
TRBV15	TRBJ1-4	CATSRDPGIGEKLFF
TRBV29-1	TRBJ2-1	CSVENGNEQFF